Shown below are 8 T cell receptor beta chains from a single sample sequenced in a study of T-cell reconstitution after alpha-beta-depleted transplantation in children. The authors prepared the TCRbeta library with unique molecular identifiers. MiXCR, applied by TCRdb to the PCR reads, yields one record per CDR3 protein. The sample comprises around 270,000 distinct CDR3 sequences, about a tenth of which are singletons, and approximately 7% rests with the top ten. The sample in question was PBMCs, obtained before TCRalphabeta/CD19-depleted stem cell transplant. All receptors come from a boy under three years old with acute myeloid leukemia, due to receive a stem cell transplant.

This clonotype was seen many times. The V and J genes are TRBV11-2 and TRBJ1-4, with TRBD1 as a possible D gene (5 bases). This CDR3 contains 18 residues. In germline, CDR1 is SGHAT, CDR2 FQNNGV. Deletions cut 1 base from V and 1 base from J, with 16 bases between. The CDR3: CASSLVSGTWRTNEKLFF. CDR3 nucleotide sequence: TGTGCCAGCAGCTTAGTATCCGGGACTTGGCGAACTAATGAAAAACTGTTTTTT.

This clonotype came up many times. Here the CDR3 reads CASSQATGGEQYF. CDR3 nucleotides: TGTGCCAGCAGCCAGGCAACAGGGGGCGAGCAGTACTTC. The rearrangement uses TRBV4-2 and TRBJ2-7, with 8 bases identical to TRBD1. The germline V gene encodes CDR1 LGHNA and CDR2 YNFKEQ. This CDR3 spans 13 amino acids. V shed 3 bases, J shed 6 bases, and the junction held 4 bases outside the gene matches.

This clonotype came up many times. The CDR3 region has the DNA TGCGCCAGCAGCCAAGACAGGGGCCAGTATCGGGAGCAGTACTTC. Amino acid sequence: CASSQDRGQYREQYF. V gene TRBV4-3 combines with J gene TRBJ2-7; TRBD1 might be the D (6 bases). Germline-derived CDR1 and CDR2 are LGHNA and YSLEER. The CDR3 consists of 15 residues. Trimming stripped 0 bases from V and 7 bases from J, with 16 bases between.

This clonotype has a count of ten or more. The V and J genes are TRBV20-1 and TRBJ1-5, with D possibly TRBD1 on 6 matching bases. V lost 6 bases, J lost 6 bases, and 18 bases lay in between. CDR1 is DFQATT and CDR2 is SNEGSKA in the germline V gene (reference sequence). CDR3 length: 14 amino acids. The CDR3 spells CSAERGALGQPQHF. The CDR3 bases are TGCAGTGCCGAACGGGGGGCCCTCGGTCAGCCCCAGCATTTT.

This clonotype has only a few counts. The chain couples TRBV28 to TRBJ2-2, with D possibly TRBD1 on 6 matching bases. The CDR3 loop spans 12 amino acids. The germline gives CDR1 MDHEN, CDR2 SYDVKM. V lost 8 bases, J lost 6 bases, and 10 bases lay in between. The CDR3 bases are TGTGCCAGCTTCCAGGGGCCCGGGGAGCTGTTTTTT. The encoded protein is CASFQGPGELFF.

This clonotype was counted many times. CDR3 sequence reads: CASSYPEGDRGEYEQYF. Here the CDR3 DNA reads TGTGCCAGCAGTTACCCGGAGGGGGACAGGGGGGAATACGAGCAGTACTTC. The chain recombines TRBV6-5 with TRBJ2-7, with 11 bases fitting TRBD1. Losses at the gene ends were 2 bases for V and 4 bases for J; bases not matched to a gene: 10. This CDR3 spans 17 amino acids. The germline V gene encodes CDR1 MNHEY and CDR2 SVGAGI.

The table lists this clonotype with many counts. V is TRBV11-2 and J is TRBJ2-4; 7 bases match TRBD1. The ends lost 2 bases at V and 8 bases at J; junction bases unmatched: 9. Germline V CDR1 and CDR2: SGHAT, FQNNGV. The CDR3 runs to 15 residues. CDR3 DNA: TGTGCCAGCAGCTTATGGGCACAGGGGCCGGACATTCAGTACTTC. Translating gives CASSLWAQGPDIQYF.

This clonotype was observed many times. The CDR3 protein is CATSDPAGRETQYF. The CDR3 DNA reads TGTGCCACCAGTGATCCGGCAGGGAGAGAGACCCAGTACTTC. J is TRBJ2-5 and V is TRBV24-1; D could derive from TRBD1 or TRBD2 (5 bases each). This CDR3 contains 14 residues. V was clipped by 3 bases and J by 4 bases, with 11 bases between them. Germline CDR1 is KGHDR and CDR2 is SFDVKD.